What follows are 8 T cell receptor beta chains derived from one specimen sequenced in a study of T cell clusters in autoimmune cytopenias. One tube held mixed TRB-A and TRB-B primer pools for touch-down PCR. Following a re-call of the multiplex PCR reads, TCRdb has one entry per CDR3 protein and lacks DNA. The specimen's table records about 5,000 distinct CDR3 sequences. Tens of thousands of genome equivalents of blood DNA were amplified for TRB. These data also featured in a second study, about T cell repertoires in aging, cancer and after chemotherapy.

Source material: peripheral blood. The receptors shown here come from a human donor in good health.

This clonotype registers medium-sized by frequency. This chain links TRBV6-5 with TRBJ2-1; with no DNA, the TCRdb D assignment of TRBD1 cannot be verified. Germline-derived CDR1 and CDR2 are MNHEY and SVGAGI. There are 15 residues in the CDR3. CDR3 loop: CASTRRATDDNEQFF.

This clonotype is labeled medium-sized (0.01 to 0.1%) based on frequency. This rearrangement joins TRBV29-1 to TRBJ2-7. Germline V gene sequence: CDR1 SQVTM, CDR2 ANQGSEA. This CDR3 is built from 12 residues. This chain's CDR3 is CSVASGAYEQYF.

The chain combines TRBV11-1 with TRBJ2-5; TCRdb names TRBD2, which stays unverified in the absence of DNA. Looked up from germline, CDR1 is SGHAT and CDR2 is FQDESV (reference sequence). The CDR3 runs to 14 residues. The chain's CDR3 is CASSWTSAAETQYF.

By frequency, this clonotype is medium-sized. This sequence joins TRBV5-6 and TRBJ2-5; TCRdb's D call, TRBD1, is unchecked because there is no DNA. Germline V gene lookup returns CDR1 SGHDT and CDR2 YYEEEE. The CDR3 is 16 residues long. CDR3 amino acids: CASSLRSPGPQETQYF.

Considering frequency, this clonotype is medium-sized (0.01 to 0.1%). This chain links TRBV5-5 with TRBJ2-5. Germline-derived CDR1 and CDR2 are SGHKS and YYEKEE (reference sequence). The CDR3 contains 13 residues. CDR3 protein: CASSLAGLKTQYF.

In terms of frequency, this clonotype is medium-sized. The J gene is TRBJ2-3, the V gene TRBV5-6; TCRdb picks TRBD1, but there is no DNA to check that call. Germline CDR1 and CDR2: SGHDT and YYEEEE. This CDR3 spans 15 amino acids. The CDR3: CASSRPGQGEDTQYF.

This clonotype registers medium-sized by frequency. This sequence joins TRBV30 and TRBJ2-5; TCRdb's assignment of TRBD1 cannot be checked, as there is no DNA. This CDR3 comprises 14 residues. CDR1 GTSNPN and CDR2 SVGIG come from the germline V gene (reference sequence). The CDR3 is CAWSGGDSQETQYF.

This chain uses TRBV6-1 with TRBJ2-7; checking the TCRdb D call of TRBD2 is not possible without DNA. The CDR3 has 15 amino acids. From germline, CDR1 is MNHNS and CDR2 SASEGT. The CDR3 sequence: CASRATGTQGLEQYF.